This T cell receptor (beta chain) was sequenced for a study of a mutant IDH1 vaccine in newly diagnosed glioma. Time point of the sample: baseline, week 1 (first vaccination visit). As for treatment: pre-vaccination baseline after standard-of-care therapy. The data were produced by immunoSEQ multiplex PCR, yet TCRdb's version contains in-frame clones alone and is incomplete. The sample has about 59,000 clones; about 91% are singletons. The CDR3 is 15 residues long. Trimming took 2 bases from V and 1 from J, leaving 12 bases between them. CDR1 and CDR2 (germline): SGHKS, YYEKEE (reference sequence). Sequencing used PBMCs, obtained from a glioma patient treated with radiotherapy, temozolomide or both. This chain uses TRBV5-5 with TRBJ1-1, with D unclear. The sequence derives from a man aged 50 to 59 with glioma. Here the CDR3 DNA reads TGTGCCAGCAGCTTACGCCAAACCGCGAACACTGAAGCTTTCTTT. Translated, it gives CASSLRQTANTEAFF.